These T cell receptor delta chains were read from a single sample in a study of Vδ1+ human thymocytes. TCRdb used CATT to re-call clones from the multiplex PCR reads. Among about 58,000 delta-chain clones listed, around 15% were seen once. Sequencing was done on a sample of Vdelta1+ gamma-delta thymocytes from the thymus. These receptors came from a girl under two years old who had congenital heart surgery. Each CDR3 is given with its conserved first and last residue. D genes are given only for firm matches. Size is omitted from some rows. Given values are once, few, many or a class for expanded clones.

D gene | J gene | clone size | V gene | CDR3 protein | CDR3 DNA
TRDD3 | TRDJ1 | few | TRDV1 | CALGESLRGDNPSTDKLIF | TGTGCTCTTGGGGAATCCCTACGAGGGGATAATCCAAGTACCGATAAACTCATCTTT
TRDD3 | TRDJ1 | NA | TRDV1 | CALGELGLTGGFVTDKLIF | TGTGCTCTTGGGGAACTTGGCCTTACTGGGGGATTTGTAACCGATAAACTCATCTTT
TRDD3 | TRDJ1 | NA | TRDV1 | CALGELFRTYTGDTDKLIF | TGTGCTCTTGGGGAACTTTTCCGGACCTATACTGGGGACACCGATAAACTCATCTTT
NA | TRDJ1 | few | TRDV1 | CALLASFPNPDPLLWTDKLIF | TGTGCTCTTCTCGCCTCATTTCCTAATCCTGACCCACTGCTTTGGACCGATAAACTCATCTTT
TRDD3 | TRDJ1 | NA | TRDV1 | CALGELGEVRLGDLGDKLIF | TGTGCTCTTGGGGAACTAGGGGAAGTAAGGCTGGGGGATTTGGGCGATAAACTCATCTTT
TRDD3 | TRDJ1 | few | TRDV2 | CACEPALGDTEDKYTDKLIF | TGTGCCTGCGAACCCGCACTGGGGGATACTGAAGACAAGTACACCGATAAACTCATCTTT
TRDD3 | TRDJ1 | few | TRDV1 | CALGEQGLLELGDLHGYTDKLIF | TGTGCTCTTGGGGAACAAGGCCTCCTAGAGTTGGGGGACCTACATGGGTACACCGATAAACTCATCTTT
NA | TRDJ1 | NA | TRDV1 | CALGEEYTDKLIF | TGTGCTCTTGGGGAAGAGTACACCGATAAACTCATCTTT
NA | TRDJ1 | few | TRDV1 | CALGELESGANKLIF | TGTGCTCTTGGGGAACTAGAGAGTGGGGCCAATAAACTCATCTTT
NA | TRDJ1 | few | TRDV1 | CALGVPLLTANPALTYTDKLIF | TGTGCTCTTGGGGTCCCACTTCTTACTGCTAACCCTGCCCTAACGTACACCGATAAACTCATCTTT
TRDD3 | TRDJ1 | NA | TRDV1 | CALGAVRLGVTAVTDKLIF | TGTGCTCTTGGGGCCGTCCGGCTGGGGGTAACGGCAGTCACCGATAAACTCATCTTT
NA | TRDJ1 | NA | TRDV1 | CALGELIGEHTDKLIF | TGTGCTCTTGGGGAACTAATCGGGGAACACACCGATAAACTCATCTTT
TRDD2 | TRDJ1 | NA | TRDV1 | CAPGEVFAGLPTPGIPPNTDKLIF | TGTGCTCCTGGGGAAGTTTTTGCAGGCCTTCCTACCCCTGGGATCCCACCGAATACCGATAAACTCATCTTT
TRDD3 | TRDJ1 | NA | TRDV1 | CALGGPSYGSGGSNTDKLIF | TGTGCTCTTGGGGGGCCTTCATATGGTAGTGGGGGATCCAACACCGATAAACTCATCTTT
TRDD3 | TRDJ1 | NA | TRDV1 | CALGEGIPYWGRHSHTGPGYTDKLIF | TGTGCTCTTGGGGAAGGGATCCCCTACTGGGGGAGACATTCCCACACAGGCCCAGGGTACACCGATAAACTCATCTTT
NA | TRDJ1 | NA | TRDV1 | CALGAPFLSDGRLIF | TGTGCTCTTGGGGCCCCTTTCCTGTCGGACGGCCGACTCATCTTT
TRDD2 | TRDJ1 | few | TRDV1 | CALGEGAFLRPTLDLYTDKLIF | TGTGCTCTTGGGGAAGGAGCCTTCCTACGTCCCACTCTAGATCTGTACACCGATAAACTCATCTTT
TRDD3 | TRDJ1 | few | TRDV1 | CALGELNLLGLVLGTKDKLIF | TGTGCTCTTGGGGAACTGAATCTACTGGGTTTGGTACTGGGGACAAAAGATAAACTCATCTTT
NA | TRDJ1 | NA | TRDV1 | CALGELCFSPFLQYWGIGDTDKLIF | TGTGCTCTTGGGGAACTGTGCTTTTCTCCCTTCCTACAGTACTGGGGGATTGGGGACACCGATAAACTCATCTTT
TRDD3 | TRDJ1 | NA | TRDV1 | CALGDLHFLRPYWGMGKLIF | TGTGCTCTTGGGGATCTACACTTCCTACGTCCCTACTGGGGGATGGGGAAACTCATCTTT
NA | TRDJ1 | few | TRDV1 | CALGELLPTILGVKLIF | TGTGCTCTTGGGGAACTCCTTCCTACGATACTGGGGGTCAAACTCATCTTT
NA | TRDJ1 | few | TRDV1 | CALGDPKALLGDKLIF | TGTGCTCTTGGGGACCCCAAGGCCTTACTGGGAGATAAACTCATCTTT
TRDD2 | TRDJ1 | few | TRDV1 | CALGELCLPPTLMGRRAPGTDKLIF | TGTGCTCTTGGGGAACTTTGCCTTCCTCCGACTCTTATGGGGAGACGCGCCCCGGGGACCGATAAACTCATCTTT
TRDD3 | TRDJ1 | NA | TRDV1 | CALGERPLFTGGYAGYTDKLIF | TGTGCTCTTGGGGAACGCCCCCTATTTACTGGGGGATACGCTGGGTACACCGATAAACTCATCTTT
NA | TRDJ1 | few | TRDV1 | CALGERPSYLRTGGLDKLIF | TGTGCTCTTGGGGAACGGCCTTCCTATTTGCGTACTGGGGGACTGGATAAACTCATCTTT
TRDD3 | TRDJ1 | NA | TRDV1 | CALGELKTLTGGPYTDKLIF | TGTGCTCTTGGGGAACTAAAAACCCTTACTGGGGGCCCATACACCGATAAACTCATCTTT
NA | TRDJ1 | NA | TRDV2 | CASDRQEYTDKLIF | TGTGCCAGTGACCGACAGGAGTACACCGATAAACTCATCTTT
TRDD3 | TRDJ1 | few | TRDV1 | CALGEPSRGYAGHKLIF | TGTGCTCTTGGGGAACCTTCCAGGGGATACGCAGGCCATAAACTCATCTTT
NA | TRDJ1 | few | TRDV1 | CALGDTGPKADKLIF | TGTGCTCTTGGAGACACTGGGCCGAAGGCCGATAAACTCATCTTT
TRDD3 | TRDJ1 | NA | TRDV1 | CALGDRPRPPYWGISTDKLIF | TGTGCTCTTGGGGATCGGCCTCGGCCACCTTACTGGGGGATTAGCACCGATAAACTCATCTTT
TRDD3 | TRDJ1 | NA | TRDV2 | CACDNWGLSSYTDKLIF | TGTGCCTGTGACAACTGGGGGCTTAGCTCGTACACCGATAAACTCATCTTT
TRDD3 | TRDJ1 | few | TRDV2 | CACDTEDLLGTLYTDKLIF | TGTGCCTGTGACACCGAAGATTTACTGGGGACTCTGTACACCGATAAACTCATCTTT
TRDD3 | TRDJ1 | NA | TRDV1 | CALGELEPHWGIFKLIF | TGTGCTCTTGGGGAACTAGAACCCCACTGGGGGATATTTAAACTCATCTTT
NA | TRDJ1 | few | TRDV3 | CAWSKFPIRVSATDKLIF | TGTGCCTGGTCGAAGTTTCCGATACGCGTATCGGCCACCGATAAACTCATCTTT
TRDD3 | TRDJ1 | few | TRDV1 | CALGDAGPFLLGDTRPTDKLIF | TGTGCTCTTGGGGATGCAGGCCCCTTCCTACTGGGGGATACGCGTCCCACCGATAAACTCATCTTT
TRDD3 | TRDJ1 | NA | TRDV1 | CALGTFYWGIPSKLIF | TGTGCTCTTGGGACCTTCTACTGGGGGATACCATCCAAACTCATCTTT
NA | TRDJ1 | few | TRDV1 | CALGDPPYTDKLIF | TGTGCTCTTGGGGATCCTCCCTACACCGATAAACTCATCTTT
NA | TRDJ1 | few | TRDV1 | CALGKRVPDKLIF | TGTGCCCTTGGGAAGAGGGTTCCCGATAAACTCATCTTT
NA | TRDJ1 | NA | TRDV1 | CALGRPNPHTDKLIF | TGTGCTCTTGGCCGCCCCAACCCCCACACCGATAAACTCATCTTT
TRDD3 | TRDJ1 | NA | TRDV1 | CALGSAFLLGDTRDKLIF | TGTGCTCTTGGGAGCGCCTTCCTACTGGGGGATACGCGGGACAAACTCATCTTT
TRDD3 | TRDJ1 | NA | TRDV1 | CALRAYLLGDTRVLYTDKLIF | TGTGCTCTTAGGGCCTACTTACTGGGGGATACGCGCGTCCTTTACACCGATAAACTCATCTTT
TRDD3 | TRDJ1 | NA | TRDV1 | CALGEPIPTVLGEQTYTDKLIF | TGTGCTCTTGGGGAACCCATTCCTACCGTACTGGGGGAGCAGACGTACACCGATAAACTCATCTTT
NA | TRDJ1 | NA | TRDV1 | CALGVLKASGASGTDKLIF | TGTGCTCTTGGGGTCCTCAAGGCCTCGGGAGCCTCGGGGACCGATAAACTCATCTTT
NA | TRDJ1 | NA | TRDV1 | CALGELVMGVGTDKLIF | TGTGCTCTTGGGGAACTAGTTATGGGAGTGGGGACCGATAAACTCATCTTT
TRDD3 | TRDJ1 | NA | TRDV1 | CALGESIGVLGDTQGYTDKLIF | TGTGCTCTTGGGGAGTCAATCGGCGTCTTGGGGGATACGCAGGGGTACACCGATAAACTCATCTTT